These 27 T cell receptor beta chains were sequenced from one sample in a study of graft-versus-host responses after intestinal transplantation. Clones were sequenced by immunoSEQ multiplex PCR, and TCRdb holds only the in-frame ones, with some missing. The table shows around 120,000 clones, with 90% to 95% occurring only once. Antigens for these TCRs are unknown. The sequencing here drew on unstimulated CD4+ T cells sorted from spleen or lymph node cells, taken before intestinal transplant. The source is a human donor who received an intestinal transplant.

This chain links TRBV27 with TRBJ1-2, with 11 bases lining up with TRBD1. The CDR3 contains 17 residues. CDR1 and CDR2 from the germline V gene are MNHEY and SMNVEV (reference sequence). The V segment lost 2 bases and the J segment 7 bases; nucleotides outside the gene matches: 12. The CDR3 loop reads CASSLVLGTGGQSGYTF. The CDR3 DNA sequence: TGTGCCAGCAGTTTAGTATTGGGGACAGGGGGACAAAGTGGCTACACCTTC.

The J gene is TRBJ2-3, the V gene TRBV4-1, with a weak D call TRBD1 (5 bases). The CDR3 is 13 residues long. Per the germline V gene, CDR1 is MGHRA and CDR2 is YSYEKL. Between the trimmed V and J ends, which lost 1 base and 6 bases, there was a span of 8 bases. The CDR3 nucleotides read TGCGCCAGCAGCCAAGGGGGCTTGGATACGCAGTATTTT. It is translated as CASSQGGLDTQYF.

This chain connects TRBV7-8 to TRBJ1-1; D is unclear. V shed 4 bases and J shed 4 bases, with 13 bases lying between them. This CDR3 is 14 amino acids long. CDR1 is SGHVS, CDR2 FQNEAQ, per germline. As DNA, the CDR3 is TGTGCCAGCAGCTCGGGCGGACGGACCACTGAAGCTTTCTTT. Translated: CASSSGGRTTEAFF.

The rearrangement links TRBV5-1 to TRBJ1-1; 10 bases are shared with TRBD1. V lost 0 bases and J lost 7; bases outside the gene matches: 9. Germline CDR1 reads SGHRS; CDR2 reads YFSETQ. CDR3 size: 16 residues. This CDR3 reads CASSLDPGQGSIEAFF. As DNA, the CDR3 is TGCGCCAGCAGCTTGGACCCGGGACAGGGGTCTATTGAAGCTTTCTTT.

The rearrangement uses TRBV7-6 and TRBJ2-5, with D tentatively TRBD2 (5 bases). The ends were cut back, 4 bases at V and 1 base at J, with 13 bases in the middle. The CDR3 is made up of 15 amino acids. Per the germline V gene, CDR1 is SGHVS and CDR2 is FNYEAQ. CDR3 in DNA: TGTGCCAGCAGCTCCCTACTAGGCACCCAAGAGACCCAGTACTTC. Its translation is CASSSLLGTQETQYF. The whole variable domain, remainder taken from reference TRBV7-6 and TRBJ2-5, is GAGVSQSPRYKVTKRGQDVALRCDPISGHVSLYWYRQALGQGPEFLTYFNYEAQQDKSGLPNDRFSAERPEGSISTLTIQRTEQRDSAMYRCASSSLLGTQETQYFGPGTRLLVL.

The chain links TRBV5-1 to TRBJ2-3; tentative D call: TRBD2 (5 bases). The CDR3 length is 15 residues. Per germline, CDR1 SGHRS and CDR2 YFSETQ. Trimming pared 1 base from V and 2 bases from J, leaving 11 bases between. The CDR3 region is CASSLSSGNTDTQYF. As DNA, the CDR3 is TGCGCCAGCAGCTTGAGTTCCGGGAACACAGATACGCAGTATTTT.

Written as DNA, the CDR3 is TGTGCCAGCAGCGACAGATTTTACCACAATGAGCAGTTCTTC. Encoded protein: CASSDRFYHNEQFF. J is TRBJ2-1 and V is TRBV2, with a tentative D call TRBD1 (5 bases). The CDR3 is made up of 14 amino acids. V lost 6 bases, J lost 5 bases, and 14 bases lay in between. Per germline, CDR1 SNHLY and CDR2 FYNNEI.

The genes are TRBV9 and TRBJ2-1, with D perhaps matching TRBD1 (6 bases). There are 13 residues in the CDR3. V lost 0 bases to trimming and J lost 7 bases, with 8 bases between them. The germline gives CDR1 SGDLS, CDR2 YYNGEE. This CDR3 is CASSVGRGNEQFF. The CDR3 coding sequence is TGTGCCAGCAGCGTAGGCAGGGGAAATGAGCAGTTCTTC. Full variable domain (remainder filled in from reference TRBV9 and TRBJ2-1): DSGVTQTPKHLITATGQRVTLRCSPRSGDLSVYWYQQSLDQGLQFLIQYYNGEERAKGNILERFSAQQFPDLHSELNLSSLELGDSALYFCASSVGRGNEQFFGPGTRLTVL.

This rearrangement joins TRBV18 to TRBJ1-1, with D unresolved. The germline V and J ends were trimmed by 3 bases and 1 base, with 9 bases remaining between them. Germline lookup yields CDR1 KGHSH and CDR2 LQKENI. CDR3 size: 14 residues. CDR3 sequence: CASSPSLANTEAFF. The CDR3 coding sequence is TGTGCCAGCTCACCTAGTCTAGCGAACACTGAAGCTTTCTTT.

V usage is TRBV27 and J usage is TRBJ2-1; TRBD2 matches at 15 bases. J gave up 4 bases and V 3 bases, and 10 bases lay outside the gene matches. Germline CDR1 MNHEY, CDR2 SMNVEV (reference sequence). This CDR3 has 19 amino acids. The CDR3 region is CASSFRTSGRALSYNEQFF. CDR3 in DNA: TGTGCCAGCAGTTTCCGGACTAGCGGGAGGGCCCTATCGTACAATGAGCAGTTCTTC.

The chain joins TRBV9 to TRBJ1-5, with D unresolved. The CDR3 contains 14 residues. The germline V gene encodes CDR1 SGDLS and CDR2 YYNGEE. Trimming took off 1 base at V and 2 bases at J, with 7 bases between the two ends. CDR3 sequence: CASSVLSGNQPQHF. The CDR3 DNA follows: TGTGCCAGCAGCGTACTCTCGGGCAATCAGCCCCAGCATTTT.

V and J are TRBV10-1 and TRBJ2-2, with 7 bases matching TRBD1. CDR1 is WNHNN and CDR2 is SYGVQD in the germline V gene (reference sequence). After removal of 5 bases from V and 5 bases from J, the junction contained 2 bases not matched to a gene. The CDR3 runs 13 residues. CDR3: CASSTTGTGELFF. Here the CDR3 DNA reads TGCGCCAGCAGTACGACAGGGACCGGGGAGCTGTTTTTT.

V gene TRBV11-3 combines with J gene TRBJ2-1; 12 nucleotides agree with TRBD1. Germline lookup yields CDR1 SGHNT and CDR2 YENEEA. The V segment lost 1 base and the J segment 7 bases; nucleotides outside the gene matches: 5. CDR3 size: 16 residues. The CDR3 loop is CASSLGSGQGANEQFF. The DNA for the CDR3 is TGTGCCAGCAGCTTAGGGTCGGGACAGGGGGCAAATGAGCAGTTCTTC.

Concerning this clone itself: An end of the junction differs from the germline gene, which may be a read error. V is TRBV27 and J is TRBJ2-1; D not certain. The CDR3 runs 15 residues. The germline gives CDR1 MNHEY, CDR2 SMNVEV (reference sequence). The CDR3 spells CASSLQLGNYNERFF. In nucleotides, the CDR3 is TGTGCCAGCAGTTTACAATTAGGTAACTACAATGAGCGGTTCTTC.

The genes are TRBV7-6 and TRBJ2-5; D not certain. CDR1 and CDR2 (germline): SGHVS, FNYEAQ. CDR3 length: 14 residues. V gave up 2 bases and J gave up 2 bases, with 9 bases separating them. CDR3 region: CASSLLSVQETQYF. DNA of the CDR3: TGTGCCAGCAGCTTATTATCAGTACAAGAGACCCAGTACTTC.

The V call is TRBV7-9, the J call TRBJ2-3; the match to TRBD1 covers 8 bases. The length of the CDR3 is 15 residues. With 5 bases clipped from V and 0 bases from J, the junction kept 4 bases outside the gene matches. Germline V gene lookup returns CDR1 SEHNR and CDR2 FQNEAQ (reference sequence). The CDR3 DNA reads TGTGCCAGCAGCACCCGGGACAGGAGCACAGATACGCAGTATTTT. Protein product: CASSTRDRSTDTQYF. The variable domain in full, with the rest retrieved from reference TRBV7-9 and TRBJ2-3, is DTGVSQNPRHKITKRGQNVTFRCDPISEHNRLYWYRQTLGQGPEFLTYFQNEAQLEKSRLLSDRFSAERPKGSFSTLEIQRTEQGDSAMYLCASSTRDRSTDTQYFGPGTRLTVL.

This chain uses TRBV5-6 with TRBJ2-2, with 8 bases fitting TRBD1. V lost 0 bases to trimming and J lost 4 bases; unmatched junction nucleotides: 2. CDR1 is SGHDT, CDR2 YYEEEE, per germline. CDR3 size: 15 residues. The CDR3 reads CASSLGTGSTGELFF. CDR3 coding DNA: TGTGCCAGCAGCTTGGGGACAGGGAGCACCGGGGAGCTGTTTTTT.

The rearrangement links TRBV5-1 to TRBJ2-1; D is possibly TRBD2 (5 bases). Germline-derived CDR1 and CDR2 are SGHRS and YFSETQ. CDR3 length: 15 residues. V lost 2 bases and J lost 1, with 10 bases in between. Written as DNA, the CDR3 is TGCGCCAGCAGCTTTCAGCGGAATTCCTACAATGAGCAGTTCTTC. It is translated as CASSFQRNSYNEQFF.

V and J are TRBV7-8 and TRBJ2-5, with TRBD2 as a possible D gene (6 bases). V shed 4 bases and J shed 5 bases, with 11 bases lying between them. This CDR3 has 13 amino acids. Germline values: CDR1 SGHVS, CDR2 FQNEAQ. CDR3 protein: CASSSPGRETQYF. Written as DNA, the CDR3 is TGTGCCAGCAGCTCCCCAGGGAGGGAGACCCAGTACTTC. Full variable domain (rest looked up from reference TRBV7-8 and TRBJ2-5): GAGVSQSPRYKVAKRGQDVALRCDPISGHVSLFWYQQALGQGPEFLTYFQNEAQLDKSGLPSDRFFAERPEGSVSTLKIQRTQQEDSAVYLCASSSPGRETQYFGPGTRLLVL.

The rearrangement joins TRBV5-1 to TRBJ2-3, with 9 bases aligning to TRBD2. The length of the CDR3 is 17 residues. The germline CDR1 and CDR2 sequences are SGHRS and YFSETQ. The V segment lost 6 bases and the J segment 0 bases; nucleotides outside the gene matches: 11. This CDR3 reads CASTLDRSGRSTDTQYF. CDR3 nucleotide sequence: TGCGCCAGCACCCTCGACCGCAGCGGGAGGAGCACAGATACGCAGTATTTT.

CDR3 region: CAWSVVGTSVYEQYF. Written as DNA, the CDR3 is TGTGCCTGGAGTGTTGTCGGGACTAGCGTCTACGAGCAGTACTTC. This sequence joins TRBV30 and TRBJ2-7, with TRBD2 identical over 10 bases. Unmatched junction bases numbered 5, after V lost 0 bases and J lost 3 bases. The germline CDR1 and CDR2 sequences are GTSNPN and SVGIG (reference sequence). This CDR3 is built from 15 residues.

V is TRBV30 and J is TRBJ2-3, with unresolved D. The CDR3 extends over 12 amino acids. Germline lookup yields CDR1 GTSNPN and CDR2 SVGIG (reference sequence). Trimming stripped 1 base from V and 4 bases from J, with 6 bases between. The CDR3 loop reads CAWSGAADTQYF. The CDR3 DNA reads TGTGCCTGGAGTGGGGCAGCAGATACGCAGTATTTT.

The chain joins TRBV9 to TRBJ2-1; a weak D match, TRBD2 (5 bases). There are 17 residues in the CDR3. Germline V gene lookup returns CDR1 SGDLS and CDR2 YYNGEE. Trimming stripped 4 bases from V and 0 bases from J, with 17 bases between. CDR3 amino acids: CASSPPPARGSYNEQFF. The CDR3, as DNA: TGTGCCAGCAGCCCCCCCCCGGCACGGGGCTCCTACAATGAGCAGTTCTTC.

The genes are TRBV11-2 and TRBJ2-4; D may match TRBD1 or TRBD2 (7 bases each). Germline CDR1 and CDR2: SGHAT and FQNNGV. The length of the CDR3 is 16 residues. Trimming cost V 5 bases and J 3 bases, with 17 bases left between them. In DNA form, the CDR3 reads TGTGCCAGCAGCAACAACAGGGGAGGGGGCAAAAACATTCAGTACTTC. Translating it yields CASSNNRGGGKNIQYF.

For the CDR3, the DNA is TGTGCCAGCAGTGACATGTATGGCTACACCTTC. It encodes CASSDMYGYTF. The J gene is TRBJ1-2, the V gene TRBV6-4; the D is unclear. V lost 2 bases and J 5 bases, leaving 3 bases between the germline ends. Germline values: CDR1 MRHNA, CDR2 SNTAGT. The CDR3 has 11 amino acids.

This chain uses TRBV10-2 with TRBJ1-1; D remains unclear. This CDR3 spans 13 amino acids. Germline V gene data show CDR1 as WSHSY and CDR2 as SAAADI. Trimming stripped 0 bases from V and 5 bases from J, with 7 bases between. CDR3 in amino acids: CASSESRRTEAFF. The CDR3 DNA is TGCGCCAGCAGTGAGTCGCGGAGGACTGAAGCTTTCTTT.

The chain links TRBV5-1 to TRBJ1-4; D not certain. The length of the CDR3 is 13 residues. Between the trimmed V and J ends, which lost 2 bases and 4 bases, there was a span of 6 bases. Germline V gene data show CDR1 as SGHRS and CDR2 as YFSETQ. The CDR3 nucleotides read TGCGCCAGCAGCTTCGAACATAATGAAAAACTGTTTTTT. Translated, it gives CASSFEHNEKLFF.